One and the same sample provided the 14 T cell receptor beta chains below, sequenced in a study of Ad26.COV2.S vaccination and SARS-CoV-2 variants. Treatment noted: around 19 received Ad26.COV2.S at low or high dose, single or two shots; five or six received placebo; per-sample allocation not given. The samples date from day 63 after the first vaccine or placebo injection. Profiled with immunoSEQ multiplex PCR; TCRdb holds only in-frame clones, not every one. The sample carries hundreds of thousands of clones, roughly 90% recorded once. The source material was peripheral blood, sampled in a trial of Ad26.COV2.S vaccine versus placebo. These receptor sequences come from a person between 18 and 59 years old who received the Ad26.COV2.S COVID-19 vaccine or a placebo.

The chain uses TRBV20-1 and TRBJ1-1; 8 bases agree with TRBD1. Germline CDR1 DFQATT, CDR2 SNEGSKA (reference sequence). The CDR3 is 13 amino acids. Trimming removed 3 bases from V and 4 bases from J; junction bases left unmatched: 4. CDR3 DNA: TGCAGTGCTAGTCAGGGGGCAGGCACTGAAGCTTTCTTT. As protein: CSASQGAGTEAFF.

J is TRBJ1-6 and V is TRBV2; the D is unclear. The CDR3 has 14 residues. V dropped 3 bases and J dropped 5 bases, with 8 bases sitting between them. Germline values: CDR1 SNHLY, CDR2 FYNNEI. The CDR3 coding sequence is TGTGCCAGCAGTGACAGGTTCAATAATTCACCCCTCCACTTT. The encoded protein is CASSDRFNNSPLHF.

This clone showed up just once. This sequence joins TRBV7-9 and TRBJ2-2; a possible D gene is TRBD1 (6 bases). CDR3 length equals 15 residues. Germline V gene lookup returns CDR1 SEHNR and CDR2 FQNEAQ (reference sequence). The V and J ends lost 2 bases and 4 bases respectively, with 11 bases between them. The CDR3 region is CASSLQGLGTGELFF. CDR3 sequence (DNA): TGTGCCAGCAGCTTACAGGGGTTGGGCACCGGGGAGCTGTTTTTT.

This clone was observed once. This chain connects TRBV24-1 to TRBJ1-2; 10 positions match TRBD1. Looked up from germline, CDR1 is KGHDR and CDR2 is SFDVKD. V shed 3 bases and J 8 bases; nucleotides not matched to a gene: 8. The CDR3 totals 15 residues. The CDR3 sequence: CATSDRDRGSEGYTF. As DNA, the CDR3 is TGTGCCACCAGTGATCGGGACAGGGGATCGGAGGGCTACACCTTC.

The rearrangement joins TRBV11-2 to TRBJ1-2; TRBD1 agrees at 9 bases. CDR3 length: 16 amino acids. Germline values: CDR1 SGHAT, CDR2 FQNNGV. The trim removed 4 bases at V and 8 bases at J, leaving 14 bases unmatched. As DNA, the CDR3 is TGTGCCAGCAGCTCTCGGGACAGGGTTTCCCCCGCGGGCTACACCTTC. Residues: CASSSRDRVSPAGYTF.

The chain carries TRBV4-1 and TRBJ1-6; 7 bases line up with TRBD1. Germline CDR1 MGHRA, CDR2 YSYEKL. CDR3 length: 13 amino acids. J was trimmed by 5 bases and V by 7 bases; bases with no gene match: 2. The CDR3 sequence: CASTGQDNSPLHF. The CDR3 nucleotides read TGCGCCAGCACCGGACAGGATAATTCACCCCTCCACTTT.

CDR3 nucleotides: TGCGCCAGCAGCATGGGACAGGGAGAAGCTGGAAACACCATATATTTT. Encoded protein: CASSMGQGEAGNTIYF. V usage is TRBV5-1 and J usage is TRBJ1-3; 9 bases are shared with TRBD1. Germline trimming cut 4 bases from V and 2 bases from J; bases unmatched to any gene: 7. The germline V gene encodes CDR1 SGHRS and CDR2 YFSETQ. This CDR3 comprises 16 residues.

The chain carries TRBV30 and TRBJ2-2, with D uncertain. The germline gives CDR1 GTSNPN, CDR2 SVGIG (reference sequence). The CDR3 spans 14 residues. V lost 1 base and J lost 2, with 8 bases in between. The CDR3 DNA reads as TGTGCCTGGAGTGACGGAATTAACACCGGGGAGCTGTTTTTT. This translates into CAWSDGINTGELFF.

This chain links TRBV18 with TRBJ2-1; 10 positions match TRBD1. V lost 4 bases to trimming and J lost 8 bases; unmatched junction nucleotides: 8. This CDR3 has 15 residues. Per the germline V gene, CDR1 is KGHSH and CDR2 is LQKENI. The CDR3 nucleotides are TGTGCCAGCTCACGCCGGGACAGGGGTCGGTATGAGCAGTTCTTC. Translation: CASSRRDRGRYEQFF.

This clone was seen only once. The rearrangement uses TRBV10-3 and TRBJ2-5; no clear D. CDR1 and CDR2 from the germline V gene are ENHRY and SYGVKD. This CDR3 has 14 amino acids. V dropped 10 bases and J dropped 2 bases, with 17 bases sitting between them. CDR3 sequence: CATWGPADQETQYF. CDR3 nucleotide sequence: TGTGCCACTTGGGGTCCCGCGGATCAAGAGACCCAGTACTTC.

The gene calls are TRBV5-1 and TRBJ1-2; 11 bases agree with TRBD1. CDR1 and CDR2 from the germline V gene are SGHRS and YFSETQ. The CDR3 consists of 14 residues. V lost 4 bases, J lost 6 bases, and 5 bases stayed unmatched. The CDR3 sequence: CASSRDRGDNGYTF. Here the CDR3 DNA reads TGCGCCAGCAGCAGGGACAGGGGGGATAATGGCTACACCTTC.

As to this clone: Germline is not matched at one junction end, which may reflect a read error. The rearrangement joins TRBV7-9 to TRBJ2-7; no definite D call. Germline V lookup: CDR1 SEHNR, CDR2 FQNEAQ (reference sequence). This CDR3 is built from 8 residues. The CDR3 DNA follows: TGTGCCAGCAGCCCCTATACCTTC. This gives the protein CASSPYTF.

The chain has TRBV7-2 and TRBJ2-4, with 7 bases identical to TRBD1. The V gene's germline CDR1 is SGHTA and CDR2 FQGNSA. The CDR3 has 12 residues. V shed 3 bases, J shed 10 bases, and the junction held 3 bases outside the gene matches. The CDR3 bases are TGTGCCAGCAGCTTCGACAGGGCGATTCAGTACTTC. Protein sequence: CASSFDRAIQYF.

The V call is TRBV5-5, the J call TRBJ1-1, with D uncertain. Between the trimmed V and J ends, which lost 1 base and 1 base, there was a span of 14 bases. Germline CDR1 is SGHKS and CDR2 is YYEKEE (reference sequence). This CDR3 has 16 amino acids. CDR3 sequence (DNA): TGTGCCAGCAGCTTGCAATCTAGAGTGTGGAACACTGAAGCTTTCTTT. It specifies CASSLQSRVWNTEAFF.